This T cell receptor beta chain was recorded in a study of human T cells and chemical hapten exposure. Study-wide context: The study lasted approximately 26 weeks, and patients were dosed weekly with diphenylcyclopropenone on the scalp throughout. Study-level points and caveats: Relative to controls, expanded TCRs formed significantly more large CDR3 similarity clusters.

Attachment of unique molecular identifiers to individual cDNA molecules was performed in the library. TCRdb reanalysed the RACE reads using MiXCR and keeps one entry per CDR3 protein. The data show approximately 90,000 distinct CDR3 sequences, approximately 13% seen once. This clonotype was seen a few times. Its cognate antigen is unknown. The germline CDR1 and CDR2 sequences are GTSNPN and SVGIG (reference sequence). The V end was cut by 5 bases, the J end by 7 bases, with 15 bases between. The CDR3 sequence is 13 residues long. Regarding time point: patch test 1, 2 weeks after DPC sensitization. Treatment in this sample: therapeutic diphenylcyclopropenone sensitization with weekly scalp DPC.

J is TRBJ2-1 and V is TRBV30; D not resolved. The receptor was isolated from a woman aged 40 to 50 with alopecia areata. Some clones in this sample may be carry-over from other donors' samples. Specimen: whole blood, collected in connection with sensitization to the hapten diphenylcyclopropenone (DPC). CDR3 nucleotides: TGTGCCTGGGCGACCGTCACCAGGAATGAGCAGTTCTTC. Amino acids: CAWATVTRNEQFF.